This T cell receptor beta chain was documented in a study of blood T cell repertoires in COVID-19. Here immunoSEQ multiplex PCR was the method, and the copy in TCRdb shows in-frame clones only, minus some. The sample holds 290,000 or so clones, more than 75% seen once. Per the germline V gene, CDR1 is MDHEN and CDR2 is SYDVKM. J was trimmed by 10 bases and V by 1 base; bases with no gene match: 4. The CDR3 is 14 amino acids. This rearrangement joins TRBV28 to TRBJ1-6; 7 nucleotides agree with TRBD1. The TCR was taken from a man in his sixties or seventies with acute or convalescent COVID-19. The sequencing input was peripheral blood. The CDR3 nucleotides are TGTGCCAGCAGTTTATCCGGGACAGCCTCACCCCTCCACTTT. Its protein product is CASSLSGTASPLHF.